The 25 T cell receptor beta chains given below trace back to one sample, sequenced in a study of shared clonotypes between healthy human individuals. Sequenced by immunoSEQ multiplex PCR; TCRdb stores in-frame clones only, minus some. The repertoire includes 1.5 million to 2.5 million clones, over 85% of them detected once, and 0.95% to 1.5% sits in the top ten. Positively selected for CCR7, the CD45RO-negative cells used as naive CD8 cells excluded terminally differentiated effector memory CD45RA+ cells. Sequencing was performed on naive CD8+ T cells sorted from blood. Receptor source: a man aged 18-30 years in good health.

The rearrangement joins TRBV18 to TRBJ1-1, with unresolved D. This CDR3 region has 15 residues. Trimming stripped 6 bases from V and 2 bases from J, with 16 bases between. Germline CDR1 is KGHSH and CDR2 is LQKENI. Here the CDR3 reads CASSPEFAQNTEAFF. The CDR3 nucleotides are TGTGCCAGCTCCCCCGAATTTGCACAAAACACTGAAGCTTTCTTT.

In the case of this clone: This may be a read error: a much more frequent sequence differs by one nucleotide. Different DNA sequences within this sample yield the same CDR3. The V and J genes are TRBV5-6 and TRBJ2-5; D unclear. V was shortened by 3 bases and J by 2 bases, with 2 bases between the two germline ends. Germline V gene data show CDR1 as SGHDT and CDR2 as YYEEEE. The length of the CDR3 is 11 residues. This CDR3 is CASSSQETQYF. In DNA, the CDR3 is TGTGCCAGCAGCTCACAAGAGACCCAGTACTTC.

The CDR3 here is CARQGAGEQFF. As DNA, the CDR3 is TGTGCCAGACAGGGTGCGGGTGAGCAGTTCTTC. The genes are TRBV2 and TRBJ2-1; a possible D gene is TRBD1 (6 bases). CDR1 and CDR2 (germline): SNHLY, FYNNEI. The length of the CDR3 is 11 residues. Trimming took 9 bases from V and 9 from J, leaving 12 bases between them.

V is TRBV4-1 and J is TRBJ1-1; D unresolved. Trimming took 1 base from V and 1 from J, leaving 10 bases between them. Germline CDR1 MGHRA, CDR2 YSYEKL. This CDR3 has 15 residues. CDR3 sequence reads: CASSQVGWANTEAFF. The CDR3 DNA reads as TGCGCCAGCAGCCAAGTTGGTTGGGCGAACACTGAAGCTTTCTTT.

The chain joins TRBV10-3 to TRBJ2-7; 8 nucleotides match TRBD1. Germline lookup yields CDR1 ENHRY and CDR2 SYGVKD. CDR3 length: 13 amino acids. The V segment lost 6 bases and the J segment 6 bases; nucleotides outside the gene matches: 7. Written as DNA, the CDR3 is TGTGCCATCAGGGCGGGACAGGTATTCGAGCAGTACTTC. Its translation is CAIRAGQVFEQYF.

To note about this clone: Other nucleotide sequences from this sample produce the same CDR3. V and J are TRBV27 and TRBJ1-1; 9 bases line up with TRBD1. Germline V gene lookup returns CDR1 MNHEY and CDR2 SMNVEV (reference sequence). CDR3 length equals 13 residues. V shed 2 bases and J 5 bases; nucleotides not matched to a gene: 0. The CDR3 loop is CASSLGTGTEAFF. In DNA, the CDR3 is TGTGCCAGCAGTTTAGGGACAGGGACTGAAGCTTTCTTT.

The chain uses TRBV11-2 and TRBJ2-7; the match to TRBD1 covers 7 bases. CDR1 is SGHAT, CDR2 FQNNGV, per germline. This CDR3 is 16 amino acids long. V gave up 5 bases and J gave up 1 base; unmatched junction bases: 11. In DNA, the CDR3 is TGTGCCAGCAGCGTAGCGTACGGGACAGTGTCCTACGAGCAGTACTTC. Its protein product is CASSVAYGTVSYEQYF.

This sequence joins TRBV7-8 and TRBJ1-6; possibly TRBD1 for D (6 bases). The V gene lost 1 base and the J gene lost 1 base, with 11 bases spanning the gap. CDR1 is SGHVS, CDR2 FQNEAQ, per germline. CDR3 size: 17 residues. CDR3 nucleotide sequence: TGTGCCAGCAGCTTAGAGGGGACATATTCCTATAATTCACCCCTCCACTTT. Its protein product is CASSLEGTYSYNSPLHF. Full variable domain (outside the CDR3, taken from reference TRBV7-8 and TRBJ1-6): GAGVSQSPRYKVAKRGQDVALRCDPISGHVSLFWYQQALGQGPEFLTYFQNEAQLDKSGLPSDRFFAERPEGSVSTLKIQRTQQEDSAVYLCASSLEGTYSYNSPLHFGNGTRLTVT.

The V call is TRBV9, the J call TRBJ2-3, with D possibly matching TRBD2 (7 bases). The germline V gene encodes CDR1 SGDLS and CDR2 YYNGEE. There are 15 residues in the CDR3. The V gene lost 6 bases and the J gene lost 2 bases, with 16 bases spanning the gap. Here the CDR3 reads CASNRAGVVTDTQYF. CDR3 coding DNA: TGTGCCAGCAACAGGGCGGGAGTTGTCACAGATACGCAGTATTTT.

This sequence joins TRBV5-6 and TRBJ2-5; possible D gene TRBD1, 6 bases. Gene TRBJ2-7 matches the end of the DNA better, so the J call may be wrong. Germline V gives CDR1 SGHDT, CDR2 YYEEEE. The CDR3 runs to 14 residues. CDR3 coding DNA: TGTGCCAGCAGCTTGGCGACAGGCCCCTACGAGCAGTACTTC. Protein sequence: CASSLATGPYEQYF.

This clone was observed a few times. The chain carries TRBV4-2 and TRBJ1-5; no clear D. Germline V gene lookup returns CDR1 LGHNA and CDR2 YNFKEQ. This CDR3 spans 13 amino acids. Trimming stripped 1 base from V and 5 bases from J, with 6 bases between. CDR3 sequence: CASSQGSDQPQHF. Here the CDR3 DNA reads TGTGCCAGCAGCCAAGGATCGGATCAGCCCCAGCATTTT.

The chain uses TRBV21-1 and TRBJ1-5; TRBD1 was called by the table and not checked on the DNA. TRBV21-1 is labeled a pseudogene. The CDR3 consists of 17 residues. CDR3 coding DNA: TGTGCCAGCAGCAACGCCCGGGACAGGGGGGACATTTTGCCCCAGCATTTT. Its protein product is CASSNARDRGDILPQHF.

J is TRBJ2-1 and V is TRBV4-3, with TRBD2 matching over 9 bases. This CDR3 spans 17 amino acids. The junction had 11 bases not matched to a gene; V was cut back by 0 bases and J by 8 bases. Germline CDR1 is LGHNA and CDR2 is YSLEER. CDR3 loop: CASSQEGEGIAGDEQFF. The CDR3 nucleotides read TGCGCCAGCAGCCAAGAGGGTGAGGGGATAGCGGGAGATGAGCAGTTCTTC.

V gene TRBV28 combines with J gene TRBJ2-3; D may correspond to TRBD1 or TRBD2 (6 bases each). The CDR3 has 14 amino acids. The V end lost 4 bases, the J end lost 6 bases, and 14 bases lay between the germline ends. The germline V gene encodes CDR1 MDHEN and CDR2 SYDVKM. CDR3 nucleotide sequence: TGTGCCAGCAGTTCCACTTGGGGGGCGGATACGCAGTATTTT. Translation gives CASSSTWGADTQYF.

The V gene is TRBV18, the J gene TRBJ2-5, with 8 bases that match TRBD2. Per the germline V gene, CDR1 is KGHSH and CDR2 is LQKENI. After removal of 2 bases from V and 5 bases from J, the junction contained 4 bases not matched to a gene. The CDR3 extends over 14 amino acids. The CDR3 loop reads CASSPAGGGETQYF. The CDR3 nucleotides are TGTGCCAGCTCACCAGCGGGAGGCGGGGAGACCCAGTACTTC.

This clone has at least ten counts. Other DNA sequences from this sample encode an identical CDR3 as well. The chain employs TRBV6-5 and TRBJ2-2; D not resolved. The CDR3 length is 12 residues. Deletions cut 0 bases from V and 5 bases from J, with 1 base between. The germline V gene has CDR1 MNHEY and CDR2 SVGAGI. The CDR3 region is CASSYSTGELFF. The CDR3 DNA reads TGTGCCAGCAGTTACTCGACCGGGGAGCTGTTTTTT.

With respect to this clone: Other DNA sequences in the same sample also yield this CDR3. The V call is TRBV27, the J call TRBJ1-3, with D unclear. The CDR3 extends over 13 amino acids. The germline V gene encodes CDR1 MNHEY and CDR2 SMNVEV (reference sequence). V lost 2 bases and J lost 1, with 3 bases in between. In DNA, the CDR3 is TGTGCCAGCAGTTTAGGTTCTGGAAACACCATATATTTT. The encoded protein is CASSLGSGNTIYF.

The J gene is TRBJ2-7, the V gene TRBV13; D gene uncertain. Trimming removed 1 base at V and 2 bases at J, with 9 bases between. In germline, CDR1 is PRHDT, CDR2 FYEKMQ (reference sequence). There are 14 residues in the CDR3. This CDR3 reads CASSLALQPYEQYF. The CDR3 DNA reads TGTGCCAGCAGCTTAGCACTACAACCCTACGAGCAGTACTTC.

V usage is TRBV2 and J usage is TRBJ2-3, with D perhaps given as TRBD1 or TRBD2 (8 bases each). V was clipped by 6 bases and J by 5 bases, with 21 bases between them. The CDR3 sequence is 16 residues long. The germline V gene has CDR1 SNHLY and CDR2 FYNNEI. CDR3 residues: CASSPNQRGTGDTQYF. The CDR3 nucleotides read TGTGCCAGCAGCCCAAACCAGCGGGGGACAGGAGATACGCAGTATTTT.

The table lists this clone with a count of one. The chain carries TRBV4-2 and TRBJ2-4; D is unresolved. In germline, CDR1 is LGHNA, CDR2 YNFKEQ. The V gene lost 7 bases and the J gene lost 8 bases, with 9 bases spanning the gap. There are 11 residues in the CDR3. The CDR3 spells CASTDGYIQYF. For the CDR3, the DNA is TGTGCCAGCACAGATGGGTACATTCAGTACTTC.

The chain joins TRBV5-1 to TRBJ2-1; no clear D. CDR1 SGHRS and CDR2 YFSETQ come from the germline V gene. The CDR3 consists of 14 residues. V lost 0 bases and J lost 4, with 8 bases in between. Here the CDR3 DNA reads TGCGCCAGCAGCTTGGCCGGAGAGTACAATGAGCAGTTCTTC. Translation gives CASSLAGEYNEQFF.

The chain is built from TRBV7-2 and TRBJ2-3, with 9 bases identical to TRBD2. The CDR3 contains 15 residues. With V trimmed by 5 bases and J by 2 bases, 5 bases remained unmatched. Germline V CDR1 and CDR2: SGHTA, FQGNSA. CDR3 sequence (DNA): TGTGCCAGCAGCCGAGCGGGAGGTCACACAGATACGCAGTATTTT. Its protein is CASSRAGGHTDTQYF.

The V call is TRBV5-6, the J call TRBJ2-7; D call uncertain. The CDR3 is made up of 14 amino acids. CDR1 is SGHDT and CDR2 is YYEEEE in the germline V gene. Trimming cost V 5 bases and J 4 bases, with 16 bases left between them. The CDR3 sequence is CASSWSGNAYEQYF. The CDR3 DNA follows: TGTGCCAGCAGTTGGTCAGGCAATGCTTACGAGCAGTACTTC.

This clone was counted a single time. Other DNA sequences in the sample encode the same CDR3. This chain links TRBV13 with TRBJ2-7, with 10 nucleotides matching TRBD1. Germline assignment: CDR1 PRHDT and CDR2 FYEKMQ (reference sequence). Trimming cost V 5 bases and J 3 bases; bases outside gene matches: 4. The CDR3 covers 14 residues. In DNA, the CDR3 is TGTGCCAGCAGCCCCGGGACAGGGGACTACGAGCAGTACTTC. Translation: CASSPGTGDYEQYF.

This clone has only one observation. The rearrangement links TRBV27 to TRBJ2-7; D is possibly TRBD2 (5 bases). Trimming cost V 2 bases and J 3 bases, with 11 bases left between them. The CDR3 spans 14 residues. Germline V lookup: CDR1 MNHEY, CDR2 SMNVEV (reference sequence). This CDR3 is CASSLGSAGYEQYF. The CDR3, as DNA: TGTGCCAGCAGTTTAGGTTCGGCGGGCTACGAGCAGTACTTC.